This passage covers 24 T cell receptor beta chains from one sample sequenced in a study of blood T cell repertoires in COVID-19. Libraries were prepared by immunoSEQ multiplex PCR; TCRdb keeps only in-frame clonotypes and omits some of them. The data contain around 260,000 clones, about 91% of them singletons. Sequenced material: peripheral blood. Receptors were obtained from a person aged 18 to 35 with COVID-19, enrolled during active disease.

V usage is TRBV10-3 and J usage is TRBJ2-3; no reliable D call. The CDR3 is 11 amino acids. Germline values: CDR1 ENHRY, CDR2 SYGVKD. Trimming left V 6 bases short and J 6 bases short, with 7 bases between. This CDR3 reads CAIRLGDTQYF. The CDR3 DNA follows: TGTGCCATCAGACTTGGTGATACGCAGTATTTT.

This clone appeared a few times. The chain carries TRBV7-9 and TRBJ1-1; no definite D call. V was cut by 10 bases and J by 3 bases, with 15 bases left in between. This CDR3 region has 13 residues. Per the germline V gene, CDR1 is SEHNR and CDR2 is FQNEAQ (reference sequence). The CDR3 region has the DNA TGTGCCACGACCCAAATCCGGGACACTGAAGCTTTCTTT. This translates into CATTQIRDTEAFF.

The chain uses TRBV7-9 and TRBJ2-5; 9 bases are shared with TRBD1. This CDR3 contains 13 residues. CDR1 is SEHNR and CDR2 is FQNEAQ in the germline V gene (reference sequence). The trim removed 4 bases at V and 4 bases at J, leaving 1 base unmatched. The CDR3 protein is CASSSTGGETQYF. CDR3 DNA: TGTGCCAGCAGCTCGACAGGGGGAGAGACCCAGTACTTC.

The chain is built from TRBV15 and TRBJ2-7; possible D gene TRBD2, 6 bases. CDR1 LNHNV and CDR2 YYDKDF come from the germline V gene (reference sequence). The V and J ends lost 1 base and 7 bases respectively, with 20 bases between them. This CDR3 has 16 amino acids. CDR3 nucleotide sequence: TGTGCCACCAGCAGAGGGGGCGGCGTGGGAGCGGGTGAGCAGTACTTC. Residues: CATSRGGGVGAGEQYF. Complete variable domain (other parts from reference TRBV15 and TRBJ2-7): DAMVIQNPRYQVTQFGKPVTLSCSQTLNHNVMYWYQQKSSQAPKLLFHYYDKDFNNEADTPDNFQSRRPNTSFCFLDIRSPGLGDTAMYLCATSRGGGVGAGEQYFGPGTRLTVT.

The gene calls are TRBV15 and TRBJ2-7; 10 nucleotides line up with TRBD2. This CDR3 has 16 amino acids. Trimming took 1 base from V and 5 from J; bases not matched to a gene: 8. Germline CDR1 reads LNHNV; CDR2 reads YYDKDF (reference sequence). CDR3: CATSRVASGSYNEQYF. The CDR3 nucleotides read TGTGCCACCAGCAGAGTGGCTAGCGGGAGCTACAACGAGCAGTACTTC.

The gene calls are TRBV11-2 and TRBJ2-7; TRBD2 is a possible D gene (6 bases). V dropped 5 bases and J dropped 2 bases, with 13 bases sitting between them. The V gene's germline CDR1 is SGHAT and CDR2 FQNNGV. CDR3 size: 14 residues. The CDR3 DNA is TGTGCCAGCAGCGTGGGACTCGTAGCCTACGAGCAGTACTTC. Translated: CASSVGLVAYEQYF. Full variable domain (rest looked up from reference TRBV11-2 and TRBJ2-7): EAGVAQSPRYKIIEKRQSVAFWCNPISGHATLYWYQQILGQGPKLLIQFQNNGVVDDSQLPKDRFSAERLKGVDSTLKIQPAKLEDSAVYLCASSVGLVAYEQYFGPGTRLTVT.

This chain joins TRBV18 and TRBJ2-6; possible D gene TRBD2, 5 bases. Germline assignment: CDR1 KGHSH and CDR2 LQKENI. The CDR3 totals 16 residues. V shed 0 bases and J shed 4 bases, with 10 bases lying between them. CDR3 DNA sequence: TGTGCCAGCTCACCACCGGTTGGAGGAGGGGCCAACGTCCTGACTTTC. Protein sequence: CASSPPVGGGANVLTF.

The chain combines TRBV5-4 with TRBJ2-7, with 10 bases identical to TRBD2. Trimming removed 0 bases from V and 5 bases from J; junction bases left unmatched: 5. The CDR3 contains 15 residues. Germline V gene data show CDR1 as SGHNT and CDR2 as YYREEE (reference sequence). The CDR3 nucleotides read TGTGCCAGCAGCTTGGGAGCGGGAGGGCCGAACGAGCAGTACTTC. The encoded protein is CASSLGAGGPNEQYF. The full variable domain, in which reference TRBV5-4 and TRBJ2-7 provide the parts outside the CDR3, is ETGVTQSPTHLIKTRGQQVTLRCSSQSGHNTVSWYQQALGQGPQFIFQYYREEENGRGNFPPRFSGLQFPNYSSELNVNALELDDSALYLCASSLGAGGPNEQYFGPGTRLTVT.

The CDR3 coding sequence is TGTGCCAGCAGCTTGGCGTCGGGGGGTCGGGAGACCCAGTACTTC. This translates into CASSLASGGRETQYF. The rearrangement links TRBV5-4 to TRBJ2-5, with 7 bases identical to TRBD2. This CDR3 region has 15 residues. Germline CDR1 SGHNT, CDR2 YYREEE (reference sequence). With V trimmed by 0 bases and J by 5 bases, 7 bases remained unmatched.

V usage is TRBV2 and J usage is TRBJ2-5; maybe TRBD1 (6 bases). This CDR3 contains 12 residues. Germline V gives CDR1 SNHLY, CDR2 FYNNEI. Trimming pared 10 bases from V and 5 bases from J, leaving 14 bases between. CDR3 sequence: CAIRGTKETQYF. Here the CDR3 DNA reads TGTGCCATAAGGGGGACAAAGGAGACCCAGTACTTC.

This CDR3 is CATSTALDRSYNEQFF. CDR3 in DNA: TGTGCCACCAGTACTGCTTTAGATCGCTCCTACAATGAGCAGTTCTTC. The chain combines TRBV24-1 with TRBJ2-1; no clear D. The CDR3 is 16 residues long. The V end was cut by 6 bases, the J end by 0 bases, with 14 bases between. Germline CDR1 reads KGHDR; CDR2 reads SFDVKD.

This clone was observed once. This chain links TRBV11-3 with TRBJ2-1; 11 bases are shared with TRBD2. Germline V gene lookup returns CDR1 SGHNT and CDR2 YENEEA. This CDR3 has 15 amino acids. V dropped 5 bases and J dropped 4; count of bases not matched to a gene: 4. CDR3 nucleotides: TGTGCCAGCAGCCAGGGACTAGCGGTGTACAATGAGCAGTTCTTC. This encodes CASSQGLAVYNEQFF.

The chain is built from TRBV9 and TRBJ2-4; TRBD1 aligns across 8 bases. The CDR3 consists of 16 residues. With V trimmed by 0 bases and J by 1 base, 3 bases remained unmatched. Germline V lookup: CDR1 SGDLS, CDR2 YYNGEE. Written as DNA, the CDR3 is TGTGCCAGCAGCGTAGCAGGGGGCTTCGCCAAAAACATTCAGTACTTC. It specifies CASSVAGGFAKNIQYF.

The chain combines TRBV19 with TRBJ1-2; TRBD1 matches 9 bases. The V gene's germline CDR1 is LNHDA and CDR2 SQIVND (reference sequence). V gave up 5 bases and J gave up 3 bases; unmatched junction bases: 4. The CDR3 has 14 amino acids. CDR3: CASSLDRGYYGYTF. In DNA form, the CDR3 reads TGTGCCAGTAGTCTTGACAGGGGGTACTATGGCTACACCTTC.

The chain links TRBV2 to TRBJ2-3; D may be TRBD2 (5 bases). V was clipped by 1 base and J by 8 bases, with 16 bases between them. The CDR3 runs to 15 residues. Germline V gene lookup returns CDR1 SNHLY and CDR2 FYNNEI. In DNA, the CDR3 is TGTGCCAGCAGTGAAGGGCATACGGGAAGGGCTACGCAGTATTTT. This sequence encodes CASSEGHTGRATQYF.

The gene calls are TRBV29-1 and TRBJ2-1; D is ambiguous. Germline lookup yields CDR1 SQVTM and CDR2 ANQGSEA. This CDR3 is built from 13 residues. V was pared by 2 bases and J by 9 bases, with 14 bases between. DNA for the CDR3: TGCAGCGTTGAAACGCGGTTCCTCCGTGAGCAGTTCTTC. This sequence encodes CSVETRFLREQFF.

V and J are TRBV9 and TRBJ1-3; the D gene is possibly TRBD1 (5 bases). The V gene lost 0 bases and the J gene lost 2 bases, with 12 bases spanning the gap. The CDR3 is 16 residues long. Germline loops: CDR1 SGDLS, CDR2 YYNGEE. As DNA, the CDR3 is TGTGCCAGCAGCGTAGGAGCGTCCAGGGCTGGAAACACCATATATTTT. Translated, it gives CASSVGASRAGNTIYF.

This chain uses TRBV25-1 with TRBJ1-4; 7 bases align to TRBD1. The CDR3 length is 15 residues. The germline V gene has CDR1 MGHDK and CDR2 SYGVNS. J was trimmed by 5 bases and V by 5 bases; bases with no gene match: 8. CDR3 bases: TGTGCCAGCAGTCCAGGCGACAGGGCAAATGAAAAACTGTTTTTT. Protein: CASSPGDRANEKLFF.

V gene TRBV11-2 combines with J gene TRBJ2-1, with TRBD1 matching over 7 bases. The CDR3 sequence is 17 residues long. V lost 4 bases to trimming and J lost 0 bases; unmatched junction nucleotides: 9. The germline CDR1 and CDR2 sequences are SGHAT and FQNNGV. CDR3 sequence (DNA): TGTGCCAGCAGCTCCCGAACAGGGGACGACTCCTACAATGAGCAGTTCTTC. This codes for CASSSRTGDDSYNEQFF.

V is TRBV24-1 and J is TRBJ2-1; possibly TRBD2 for D (5 bases). V was trimmed by 6 bases and J by 0 bases, leaving 14 bases between them. The germline gives CDR1 KGHDR, CDR2 SFDVKD. There are 16 residues in the CDR3. For the CDR3, the DNA is TGTGCCACCAGTAGCACTGATGGGAGCTCCTACAATGAGCAGTTCTTC. Its translation: CATSSTDGSSYNEQFF.

This clone is a singleton in its sample. The V call is TRBV7-9, the J call TRBJ1-1; 8 bases fit TRBD1. The CDR3 is made up of 15 amino acids. CDR1 SEHNR and CDR2 FQNEAQ come from the germline V gene (reference sequence). J gave up 5 bases and V 1 base, and 6 bases lay outside the gene matches. The CDR3 sequence is CASSLGTGRLTEAFF. DNA for the CDR3: TGTGCCAGCAGCTTAGGGACAGGGAGATTGACTGAAGCTTTCTTT.

Written as DNA, the CDR3 is TGTGCCAGCAGTTGGACTAGCGGTAGCACAGATACGCAGTATTTT. The encoded protein is CASSWTSGSTDTQYF. This chain uses TRBV7-2 with TRBJ2-3, with 10 bases aligning to TRBD2. Germline CDR1 reads SGHTA; CDR2 reads FQGNSA. V lost 6 bases to trimming and J lost 0 bases; unmatched junction nucleotides: 3. CDR3 size: 15 residues.

The chain employs TRBV7-2 and TRBJ1-6; D is ambiguous. The CDR3 is 13 amino acids. V gave up 1 base and J gave up 7 bases, with 5 bases separating them. Germline CDR1 reads SGHTA; CDR2 reads FQGNSA. The CDR3 DNA reads TGTGCCAGCAGCTTAGAACGGAATTCACCCCTCCACTTT. It specifies CASSLERNSPLHF. Filled out from reference TRBV7-2 and TRBJ1-6, the complete variable domain reads GAGVSQSPSNKVTEKGKDVELRCDPISGHTALYWYRQSLGQGLEFLIYFQGNSAPDKSGLPSDRFSAERTGGSVSTLTIQRTQQEDSAVYLCASSLERNSPLHFGNGTRLTVT.

This chain uses TRBV5-1 with TRBJ2-7; 12 bases line up with TRBD1. J was trimmed by 3 bases and V by 4 bases; bases with no gene match: 5. Germline CDR1 reads SGHRS; CDR2 reads YFSETQ. The CDR3 has 15 residues. The DNA of the CDR3 is TGCGCCAGCAGCGGGGGACAGGGGGCGATCTACGAGCAGTACTTC. Protein sequence: CASSGGQGAIYEQYF.